The 27 T cell receptor beta chains reported below all come from one sample, sequenced in a study of vaccination effects on CD4 cells after COVID-19. Under the ViraFEST assay, PBMC were stimulated with viral peptide pools so that antigen-specific CD4+ T cells expanded. Sequencing was performed afterwards. Cells that had been cultured for nine to eleven days were the source of isolated CD4+ T cells. Between March and December 2020, the person had a SARS-CoV-2 infection that PCR confirmed. No antigens are known for them. Only in-frame clones appear in the TCRdb table, and some are missing; sequencing was by immunoSEQ multiplex PCR. The sample has roughly 73,000 clones; over 65% are singletons. Here the sequenced sample was CD4+ T cells from PBMCs cultured with HIV peptides, taken before COVID-19 vaccination. Described subset: HIV-1 Nef peptide pool negative control/reference culture. Source of these receptors: a human donor who had a prior SARS-CoV-2 infection.

The chain has TRBV5-1 and TRBJ1-6; the D gene is possibly TRBD1 (6 bases). The CDR3 consists of 13 residues. Germline loops: CDR1 SGHRS, CDR2 YFSETQ. V was clipped by 4 bases and J by 9 bases, with 11 bases between them. CDR3 sequence reads: CASSVGTTSPLHF. The CDR3 DNA follows: TGCGCCAGCAGCGTAGGGACAACTTCACCCCTCCACTTT. The variable domain in full, with the rest retrieved from reference TRBV5-1 and TRBJ1-6, is KAGVTQTPRYLIKTRGQQVTLSCSPISGHRSVSWYQQTPGQGLQFLFEYFSETQRNKGNFPGRFSGRQFSNSRSEMNVSTLELGDSALYLCASSVGTTSPLHFGNGTRLTVT.

The genes are TRBV2 and TRBJ2-1; D remains ambiguous. Trimming stripped 0 bases from V and 5 bases from J, with 11 bases between. The CDR3 covers 15 residues. Germline V gene data show CDR1 as SNHLY and CDR2 as FYNNEI. The CDR3 bases are TGTGCCAGCAGTGAAGCTGTGGGAACGAACAATGAGCAGTTCTTC. Protein product: CASSEAVGTNNEQFF.

The chain recombines TRBV19 with TRBJ1-1; D is ambiguous. V lost 5 bases, J lost 1 base, and 8 bases lay in between. The CDR3 has 13 amino acids. The germline V gene encodes CDR1 LNHDA and CDR2 SQIVND (reference sequence). In DNA form, the CDR3 reads TGTGCCAGTAGTTTGCTGGGGAACACTGAAGCTTTCTTT. Protein sequence: CASSLLGNTEAFF.

Only one count was recorded for this clone. The chain is built from TRBV6-6 and TRBJ1-2; 7 nucleotides line up with TRBD1. The CDR3 spans 15 residues. The V segment lost 6 bases and the J segment 3 bases; nucleotides outside the gene matches: 10. Germline assignment: CDR1 MNHNY and CDR2 SVGAGI (reference sequence). CDR3 coding DNA: TGTGCCAGCAGAACCGGGACAGACCTTTACTATGGCTACACCTTC. Protein sequence: CASRTGTDLYYGYTF.

V gene TRBV27 combines with J gene TRBJ2-2; maybe TRBD1 (6 bases). This CDR3 spans 17 amino acids. Trimming cost V 4 bases and J 4 bases, with 19 bases left between them. From germline, CDR1 is MNHEY and CDR2 SMNVEV (reference sequence). In DNA form, the CDR3 reads TGTGCCAGCAGTTCAGGGGCCCAAAATGGGGGCACCGGGGAGCTGTTTTTT. This translates into CASSSGAQNGGTGELFF.

The chain links TRBV24-1 to TRBJ2-7; 9 bases are shared with TRBD1. The CDR3 extends over 15 amino acids. Germline CDR1 and CDR2: KGHDR and SFDVKD. The ends lost 7 bases at V and 1 base at J; junction bases unmatched: 7. CDR3 coding DNA: TGTGCCACCAGCTACGGACAGGGGAATTCCTACGAGCAGTACTTC. This encodes CATSYGQGNSYEQYF.

This sequence joins TRBV9 and TRBJ2-7; D might be TRBD2 (7 bases). V dropped 0 bases and J dropped 0 bases, with 10 bases sitting between them. The CDR3 covers 15 residues. Germline CDR1 reads SGDLS; CDR2 reads YYNGEE. The CDR3 spells CASSVGGGLSYEQYF. The CDR3 DNA reads as TGTGCCAGCAGCGTAGGGGGGGGGCTCTCCTACGAGCAGTACTTC.

The table lists this clone with a few counts. The chain couples TRBV5-4 to TRBJ1-4; D call uncertain. The CDR3 length is 15 residues. Germline V gene lookup returns CDR1 SGHNT and CDR2 YYREEE (reference sequence). The V end lost 3 bases, the J end lost 5 bases, and 14 bases lay between the germline ends. The CDR3 coding sequence is TGTGCCAGCAGCTCCCGGTCGTTGGAAAATGAAAAACTGTTTTTT. Its protein is CASSSRSLENEKLFF.

The rearrangement joins TRBV2 to TRBJ1-2; D is perhaps TRBD1 (6 bases). Germline-derived CDR1 and CDR2 are SNHLY and FYNNEI. CDR3 length: 16 residues. V lost 6 bases to trimming and J lost 5 bases, with 22 bases between them. Here the CDR3 DNA reads TGTGCCAGCAGGAAAGGGGACACCCGGCTCGGGTATGGCTACACCTTC. This gives the protein CASRKGDTRLGYGYTF.

This chain connects TRBV7-2 to TRBJ1-1; 11 bases align to TRBD1. After removal of 6 bases from V and 4 bases from J, the junction contained 10 bases not matched to a gene. CDR3 length equals 16 residues. In germline, CDR1 is SGHTA, CDR2 FQGNSA. Here the CDR3 DNA reads TGTGCCAGCAGGATGGACAGGGGGCTTTTGGGCACTGAAGCTTTCTTT. Encoded protein: CASRMDRGLLGTEAFF.

This clone was picked up one time. This chain's CDR3 is CASSQSSTKGEKLFF. The CDR3 DNA sequence: TGTGCCAGCAGCCAATCGAGCACAAAGGGCGAAAAACTGTTTTTT. The genes are TRBV16 and TRBJ1-4, with no clear D. The germline V gene encodes CDR1 KGHSY and CDR2 FQNENV. V was clipped by 0 bases and J by 8 bases, with 13 bases between them. The CDR3 runs to 15 residues.

V usage is TRBV11-2 and J usage is TRBJ1-1; D is uncertain. V shed 10 bases and J shed 0 bases, with 12 bases lying between them. CDR1 and CDR2 (germline): SGHAT, FQNNGV. The CDR3 is 13 amino acids. CDR3 sequence: CANSENVNTEAFF. For the CDR3, the DNA is TGTGCCAACAGTGAGAATGTGAACACTGAAGCTTTCTTT.

This rearrangement joins TRBV7-2 to TRBJ1-3; tentative D call: TRBD1 (5 bases). Germline lookup yields CDR1 SGHTA and CDR2 FQGNSA. The V end was cut by 3 bases, the J end by 0 bases, with 12 bases between. The CDR3 has 16 residues. The CDR3 sequence: CASSLEGTHSGNTIYF. The CDR3 DNA follows: TGTGCCAGCAGCTTGGAAGGGACCCACTCTGGAAACACCATATATTTT.

The J gene is TRBJ1-2, the V gene TRBV19; TRBD1 matches at 7 bases. V was pared by 4 bases and J by 2 bases, with 1 base of the junction left unmatched. This CDR3 is built from 13 residues. Germline CDR1 and CDR2: LNHDA and SQIVND (reference sequence). The CDR3 protein is CASSTGQNYGYTF. The DNA of the CDR3 is TGTGCCAGTAGTACGGGACAGAACTATGGCTACACCTTC.

The genes are TRBV21-1 and TRBJ2-7. TRBV21-1 counts as a pseudogene. The length of the CDR3 is 12 residues. This CDR3 reads CASSKVAIRQYF. As DNA, the CDR3 is TGTGCCAGCAGCAAAGTGGCGATCCGGCAGTACTTC.

V gene TRBV28 combines with J gene TRBJ2-1; 10 bases align to TRBD2. Per the germline V gene, CDR1 is MDHEN and CDR2 is SYDVKM. The CDR3 totals 15 residues. V gave up 7 bases and J gave up 6 bases; unmatched junction bases: 9. CDR3 nucleotide sequence: TGTGCCAGCATGGGGGCTAGCGGGAGTGGCAATGAGCAGTTCTTC. Residues: CASMGASGSGNEQFF.

The chain carries TRBV9 and TRBJ1-4; D gene unclear. The germline V and J ends were trimmed by 0 bases and 0 bases, with 6 bases remaining between them. The CDR3 contains 15 residues. Germline loops: CDR1 SGDLS, CDR2 YYNGEE. This CDR3 is CASSVEDATNEKLFF. Here the CDR3 DNA reads TGTGCCAGCAGCGTAGAGGACGCAACTAATGAAAAACTGTTTTTT.

The chain joins TRBV6-5 to TRBJ1-2, with 8 bases fitting TRBD1. V was pared by 6 bases and J by 4 bases, with 10 bases of the junction left unmatched. The CDR3 covers 15 residues. Germline V CDR1 and CDR2: MNHEY, SVGAGI. The CDR3 sequence is CASRQPGQAFYGYTF. In DNA, the CDR3 is TGTGCCAGCAGGCAACCGGGACAGGCCTTCTATGGCTACACCTTC.

The chain links TRBV18 to TRBJ1-1; possible D gene TRBD1, 6 bases. The length of the CDR3 is 15 residues. Trimming removed 0 bases at V and 4 bases at J, with 12 bases between. Germline-derived CDR1 and CDR2 are KGHSH and LQKENI. The CDR3 DNA follows: TGTGCCAGCTCACCACCGGGAAGGGGGGGCACTGAAGCTTTCTTT. Its protein is CASSPPGRGGTEAFF.

The sample holds a few counts of this clone. The chain links TRBV4-1 to TRBJ2-7; the D is unclear. The germline V gene has CDR1 MGHRA and CDR2 YSYEKL. V shed 4 bases and J shed 5 bases, with 15 bases lying between them. The CDR3 consists of 14 residues. DNA for the CDR3: TGCGCCAGCAGCCCGGGCTTTCAGAGACACGAGCAGTACTTC. Protein: CASSPGFQRHEQYF.

This chain uses TRBV13 with TRBJ1-1; 8 positions match TRBD1. CDR3 length: 17 residues. Trimming cost V 1 base and J 5 bases; bases outside gene matches: 12. Germline V gene lookup returns CDR1 PRHDT and CDR2 FYEKMQ (reference sequence). This chain's CDR3 is CASSLVPQDRGGTEAFF. In DNA form, the CDR3 reads TGTGCCAGCAGCTTAGTTCCCCAAGACAGGGGTGGTACTGAAGCTTTCTTT.

The rearrangement links TRBV3-1 (or the pseudogene TRBV3-2) to TRBJ2-7, with a tentative D call TRBD2 (5 bases). Trimming took 1 base from V and 3 from J, leaving 16 bases between them. CDR1 is LGHDT and CDR2 is YNNKEL in the germline V gene (reference sequence). CDR3 length equals 16 residues. This CDR3 is CASSQGWRTLRYEQYF. CDR3 DNA: TGTGCCAGCAGCCAAGGTTGGAGGACTTTGCGCTACGAGCAGTACTTC.

This clone turned up a few times. The chain links TRBV3-1 (or the pseudogene TRBV3-2) to TRBJ1-2, with a tentative D call TRBD1 (5 bases). The CDR3 consists of 14 residues. V shed 1 base and J shed 5 bases, with 11 bases lying between them. Germline V gene data show CDR1 as LGHDT and CDR2 as YNNKEL (reference sequence). The CDR3 is CASSQVGQGYGYTF. The DNA of the CDR3 is TGTGCCAGCAGCCAAGTAGGGCAGGGATATGGCTACACCTTC.

The chain joins TRBV19 to TRBJ2-2, with TRBD2 matching 9 bases. CDR3 length equals 14 residues. V was clipped by 7 bases and J by 5 bases; unmatched bases: 5. Per the germline V gene, CDR1 is LNHDA and CDR2 is SQIVND (reference sequence). The CDR3 DNA follows: TGTGCCAGTAAGGGCCTAGCGGGAACCGGGGAGCTGTTTTTT. As protein: CASKGLAGTGELFF.

This chain joins TRBV5-1 and TRBJ2-1; 11 positions match TRBD1. Germline CDR1 and CDR2: SGHRS and YFSETQ. V lost 4 bases to trimming and J lost 4 bases; unmatched junction nucleotides: 10. The CDR3 is made up of 17 amino acids. The CDR3 DNA follows: TGCGCCAGCAGCCAAGGGACAGGGGGTTTGGGTTACAATGAGCAGTTCTTC. The encoded protein is CASSQGTGGLGYNEQFF.

The rearrangement links TRBV5-1 to TRBJ2-7; no definite D call. The CDR3 is 15 amino acids. Germline loops: CDR1 SGHRS, CDR2 YFSETQ. The V end was cut by 1 base, the J end by 1 base, with 12 bases between. CDR3 sequence (DNA): TGCGCCAGCAGCTTGTTTTCAGGCCTTTCCTACGAGCAGTACTTC. Protein sequence: CASSLFSGLSYEQYF.

This clone has just one count. The rearrangement links TRBV10-3 to TRBJ2-7, with 9 nucleotides matching TRBD1. With 5 bases clipped from V and 1 base from J, the junction kept 3 bases outside the gene matches. CDR3 length equals 14 residues. CDR1 and CDR2 from the germline V gene are ENHRY and SYGVKD. CDR3: CAISTGGLSYEQYF. CDR3 DNA sequence: TGTGCCATCAGTACAGGGGGCCTTTCCTACGAGCAGTACTTC.